This entry lists 26 T cell receptor beta chains sequenced from one sample in a study of CD8 T cells in ankylosing spondylitis. Findings and limits, study-wide: Blood of patients with ankylosing spondylitis appeared to be characterized by a TCR beta motif of 8 or 9 highly homologous variants.

TCRdb itself ran the 5' RACE reads through MiXCR, one entry per CDR3 protein. The top ten hold 3.5% of the sample, which has around 490,000 distinct CDR3 sequences, approximately 5% seen once. The antigens for these receptors are not known. Sequencing was done on a sample of blood, either unsorted or a sorted T cell fraction (not recorded which). These receptors were taken from a male donor with ankylosing spondylitis.

The sample holds many counts of this clonotype. The chain couples TRBV4-1 to TRBJ2-3; D is unclear. Germline V gene data show CDR1 as MGHRA and CDR2 as YSYEKL. The CDR3 totals 14 residues. Trimming removed 3 bases at V and 2 bases at J, with 9 bases between. The CDR3 DNA follows: TGCGCCAGCAGCCACAACTTTTTCACAGATACGCAGTATTTT. Residues: CASSHNFFTDTQYF.

This clonotype was counted between two and nine times. The V gene is TRBV4-2, the J gene TRBJ2-7, with 9 bases that match TRBD2. This CDR3 region has 16 residues. The V gene's germline CDR1 is LGHNA and CDR2 YNFKEQ. With V trimmed by 4 bases and J by 4 bases, 11 bases remained unmatched. The CDR3, as DNA: TGTGCCAGCAGCCCCGGGACTAGCTGCAGTGAGTACGAGCAGTACTTC. The encoded protein is CASSPGTSCSEYEQYF.

This clonotype was picked up a small number of times. This chain links TRBV11-2 with TRBJ2-1; D may be TRBD2 (5 bases). Trimming left V 0 bases short and J 8 bases short, with 14 bases between. The germline gives CDR1 SGHAT, CDR2 FQNNGV. This CDR3 spans 15 amino acids. CDR3 amino acids: CASSLDLATHHEQFF. The CDR3 bases are TGTGCCAGCAGCTTAGACCTAGCCACCCATCATGAGCAGTTCTTC.

This clonotype was seen more than once but under ten times. This chain connects TRBV20-1 to TRBJ2-7, with D tentatively TRBD2 (5 bases). Germline V gene lookup returns CDR1 DFQATT and CDR2 SNEGSKA (reference sequence). V lost 0 bases, J lost 5 bases, and 17 bases lay in between. The CDR3 is made up of 15 amino acids. This chain's CDR3 is CSARDRTRARNEQYF. DNA for the CDR3: TGCAGTGCTAGAGATCGTACGAGGGCCAGGAACGAGCAGTACTTC.

This clonotype has at least ten counts. V gene TRBV5-6 combines with J gene TRBJ2-1; 15 nucleotides align to TRBD2. The CDR3 totals 16 residues. Germline lookup yields CDR1 SGHDT and CDR2 YYEEEE. Trimming cost V 3 bases and J 8 bases; bases outside gene matches: 6. CDR3 sequence (DNA): TGTGCCAGCAGCTGGGGACTAGCGGGAGGAAGCGATGAGCAGTTCTTC. This sequence encodes CASSWGLAGGSDEQFF.

This clonotype was counted between two and nine times. The DNA of the CDR3 is TGTGCCAGCAGCCCCGGGCGACGATGCATTCAGTACTTC. This gives the protein CASSPGRRCIQYF. V gene TRBV5-6 combines with J gene TRBJ2-4; D is unresolved. V lost 4 bases and J 9 bases, leaving 14 bases between the germline ends. CDR1 SGHDT and CDR2 YYEEEE come from the germline V gene. The CDR3 length is 13 residues.

This clonotype was counted at least ten times. V gene TRBV7-2 combines with J gene TRBJ1-3, with D possibly matching TRBD1 (5 bases). V was pared by 5 bases and J by 0 bases, with 11 bases between. Germline CDR1 and CDR2: SGHTA and FQGNSA. This CDR3 is 15 amino acids long. CDR3 DNA: TGTGCCAGCAGCCCTCAGACAGTCTCTGGAAACACCATATATTTT. Protein product: CASSPQTVSGNTIYF.

The sample holds many counts of this clonotype. The CDR3 loop is CASSLVSSIKYF. The DNA for the CDR3 is TGTGCCAGCAGTTTAGTCAGTAGCATTAAGTATTTT. This chain connects TRBV12-3 or TRBV12-4 to TRBJ2-3; no firm D call. The germline V and J ends were trimmed by 1 base and 13 bases, with 12 bases remaining between them. The CDR3 contains 12 residues.

This clonotype appeared a few times. The chain joins TRBV7-8 to TRBJ2-4; D is possibly TRBD2 (6 bases). Looked up from germline, CDR1 is SGHVS and CDR2 is FQNEAQ. V lost 1 base to trimming and J lost 8 bases, with 15 bases between them. The CDR3 is made up of 15 amino acids. The CDR3 coding sequence is TGTGCCAGCAGCTTAGTGCGGGGCAGGTCGGACATTCAGTACTTC. Protein product: CASSLVRGRSDIQYF.

This clonotype was found many times. The chain is built from TRBV4-3 and TRBJ2-7; no definite D call. The germline gives CDR1 LGHNA, CDR2 YSLEER. The V and J ends lost 0 bases and 2 bases respectively, with 5 bases between them. This CDR3 comprises 13 residues. The CDR3 sequence: CASSQDLTYEQYF. The DNA of the CDR3 is TGCGCCAGCAGCCAAGATCTTACCTACGAGCAGTACTTC.

The chain couples TRBV28 to TRBJ1-3; TRBD1 agrees at 7 bases. The CDR3 has 16 residues. V dropped 2 bases and J dropped 0; count of bases not matched to a gene: 4. Germline lookup yields CDR1 MDHEN and CDR2 SYDVKM. The chain's CDR3 is CASSLMGTVSGNTIYF. The CDR3, as DNA: TGTGCCAGCAGTTTAATGGGGACAGTCTCTGGAAACACCATATATTTT. Supplemented by reference TRBV28 and TRBJ1-3, the full variable domain reads DVKVTQSSRYLVKRTGEKVFLECVQDMDHENMFWYRQDPGLGLRLIYFSYDVKMKEKGDIPEGYSVSREKKERFSLILESASTNQTSMYLCASSLMGTVSGNTIYFGEGSWLTVV.

This clonotype has a count of ten or more. This chain joins TRBV5-6 and TRBJ1-2; no definite D call. The V and J ends lost 5 bases and 1 base respectively, with 18 bases between them. The CDR3 spans 16 residues. Per germline, CDR1 SGHDT and CDR2 YYEEEE. As DNA, the CDR3 is TGTGCCAGCAGACGCTACCTGGGAAATTATAACTATGGCTACACCTTC. Its protein product is CASRRYLGNYNYGYTF.

This clonotype was seen at least ten times. The chain carries TRBV10-3 and TRBJ1-5; TRBD1 might be the D (6 bases). The CDR3 covers 14 residues. V was pared by 3 bases and J by 7 bases, with 13 bases between. The germline CDR1 and CDR2 sequences are ENHRY and SYGVKD. The chain's CDR3 is CAISEQGRVQPQHF. CDR3 bases: TGTGCCATCAGTGAACAGGGTAGAGTCCAGCCCCAGCATTTT.

This clonotype was recorded many times. The V and J genes are TRBV20-1 and TRBJ2-1; possibly TRBD1 for D (5 bases). V was clipped by 3 bases and J by 0 bases, with 12 bases between them. CDR3 length equals 15 residues. Germline values: CDR1 DFQATT, CDR2 SNEGSKA (reference sequence). The CDR3 loop is CSARSQGVSYNEQFF. The CDR3 nucleotides are TGCAGTGCTAGGTCCCAAGGGGTCTCCTACAATGAGCAGTTCTTC.

This clonotype was recorded many times. CDR3 residues: CASSLEDRGDSPLHF. The DNA for the CDR3 is TGCGCCAGCAGCTTGGAGGACAGGGGTGATTCACCCCTCCACTTT. The V call is TRBV5-1, the J call TRBJ1-6; the match to TRBD1 covers 9 bases. After removal of 0 bases from V and 8 bases from J, the junction contained 3 bases not matched to a gene. Germline V gene sequence: CDR1 SGHRS, CDR2 YFSETQ. The CDR3 runs 15 residues.

This clonotype was detected many times. The chain combines TRBV20-1 with TRBJ1-1; 7 nucleotides line up with TRBD1. The junction had 6 bases not matched to a gene; V was cut back by 3 bases and J by 5 bases. This CDR3 comprises 13 residues. From germline, CDR1 is DFQATT and CDR2 SNEGSKA (reference sequence). DNA of the CDR3: TGCAGTGCTAGTAACAGGGGAGGGACTGAAGCTTTCTTT. The encoded protein is CSASNRGGTEAFF.

The genes are TRBV18 and TRBJ2-5, with TRBD2 as a possible D gene (6 bases). The CDR3 totals 15 residues. CDR1 KGHSH and CDR2 LQKENI come from the germline V gene. V was pared by 0 bases and J by 2 bases, with 10 bases between. The CDR3 here is CASSPPVGGQETQYF. The DNA for the CDR3 is TGTGCCAGCTCACCACCGGTTGGGGGGCAAGAGACCCAGTACTTC.

The sample holds a few counts of this clonotype. The chain employs TRBV5-5 and TRBJ2-7, with D perhaps TRBD1 (6 bases). This CDR3 is 17 amino acids long. V lost 0 bases and J lost 0, with 16 bases in between. Germline assignment: CDR1 SGHKS and CDR2 YYEKEE (reference sequence). CDR3 residues: CASSLAYGQFFSYEQYF. CDR3 DNA sequence: TGTGCCAGCAGCTTGGCCTATGGACAGTTTTTCTCCTACGAGCAGTACTTC.

This clonotype was found a few times. J is TRBJ1-1 and V is TRBV11-1; 7 bases are a match to TRBD1. In germline, CDR1 is SGHAT, CDR2 FQDESV (reference sequence). The CDR3 consists of 18 residues. V shed 5 bases, J shed 0 bases, and the junction held 15 bases outside the gene matches. The CDR3 nucleotides read TGTGCCAGCAGCACGGGACAGAGCCCATATAAAGTGAACACTGAAGCTTTCTTT. Translated, it gives CASSTGQSPYKVNTEAFF.

The chain recombines TRBV5-3 with TRBJ1-1; D call uncertain. TRBV5-3 is an open reading frame whose function is uncertain. Trimming took off 9 bases at V and 6 bases at J, with 21 bases between the two ends. The CDR3 is 14 amino acids. CDR3 loop: CAMGPDPLHPEAFF. CDR3 DNA sequence: TGTGCCATGGGCCCCGACCCCCTTCACCCTGAAGCTTTCTTT.

This clonotype was recorded many times. The rearrangement uses TRBV15 and TRBJ2-1; 12 nucleotides line up with TRBD2. CDR1 and CDR2 from the germline V gene are LNHNV and YYDKDF (reference sequence). The CDR3 contains 15 residues. Germline trimming cut 5 bases from V and 5 bases from J; bases unmatched to any gene: 4. The CDR3 DNA follows: TGTGCCACCAGCGGATCTAGCGGGGGGGACAATGAGCAGTTCTTC. Its translation is CATSGSSGGDNEQFF.

This clonotype was observed many times. This chain uses TRBV4-2 with TRBJ1-4; D is unresolved. The CDR3 is 15 residues long. The V end lost 8 bases, the J end lost 8 bases, and 21 bases lay between the germline ends. Germline V gene data show CDR1 as LGHNA and CDR2 as YNFKEQ. This CDR3 is CASGRTTPLKEKLFF. CDR3 DNA sequence: TGTGCCAGCGGCAGGACGACACCCCTAAAGGAAAAACTGTTTTTT.

In this sample, this clonotype turned up a few times. The chain is built from TRBV12-3 or TRBV12-4 and TRBJ1-4; a weak D match, TRBD1 (5 bases). The CDR3 has 17 amino acids. Trimming stripped 4 bases from V and 4 bases from J, with 19 bases between. This chain's CDR3 is CASSSTIRVGDNEKLFF. CDR3 nucleotide sequence: TGTGCCAGCAGTTCGACCATTAGAGTAGGGGATAATGAAAAACTGTTTTTT.

There are a few counts of this clonotype. DNA for the CDR3: TGCGCCAGCAGCCAAGATGGGCTGTCCGAAAAACTGTTTTTT. The encoded protein is CASSQDGLSEKLFF. The V gene is TRBV4-3, the J gene TRBJ1-4; no firm D call. The germline CDR1 and CDR2 sequences are LGHNA and YSLEER. The CDR3 has 14 residues. V lost 0 bases, J lost 8 bases, and 10 bases lay in between.

Many counts were recorded for this clonotype. The chain couples TRBV18 to TRBJ2-1; 11 positions match TRBD2. J lost 5 bases, V lost 4 bases, and 13 bases had no gene match. The CDR3 has 18 amino acids. Germline loops: CDR1 KGHSH, CDR2 LQKENI. The chain's CDR3 is CASSLHSGLAGIDNEQFF. In DNA, the CDR3 is TGTGCCAGCTCACTGCACTCAGGACTAGCGGGTATCGACAATGAGCAGTTCTTC.

This rearrangement joins TRBV27 to TRBJ2-6; 7 nucleotides agree with TRBD1. The germline V gene encodes CDR1 MNHEY and CDR2 SMNVEV (reference sequence). J lost 0 bases, V lost 3 bases, and 11 bases had no gene match. This CDR3 spans 19 amino acids. CDR3 DNA: TGTGCCAGCAGTTTCTTAGACAGGGTCACTCCCTCTGGGGCCAACGTCCTGACTTTC. This encodes CASSFLDRVTPSGANVLTF.